The clone carrying this TCR beta chain showed up just once. This record belongs to a study of blood T cell repertoires in COVID-19. Across the whole study: Acute and convalescent COVID-19 specimens originated in the United States, Italy and Spain. PBMCs, B-cell-depleted T cells, or T cells provided the cDNA or gDNA that made up the material.

The CDR3 sequence is 14 residues long. Germline V CDR1 and CDR2: SGHNT, YYREEE (reference sequence). Trimming removed 1 base from V and 7 bases from J, with 12 bases in between. Here immunoSEQ multiplex PCR was the method, and the copy in TCRdb shows in-frame clones only, minus some. The data contain some 200,000 clones, about 81% of them singletons. Participants spanned ages about 18 to 89 years and resided in about 25 US areas. Which cohort a participant joined came from the clinical history participants gave. The receptor comes from a man in his forties who had recovered from COVID-19. V is TRBV5-4 and J is TRBJ2-4; D is perhaps TRBD2 (7 bases). Sequencing was carried out using PBMCs or T cells enriched from blood (not recorded which). Here the CDR3 reads CASSLSRGGNIQYF. The CDR3 DNA reads TGTGCCAGCAGCTTGAGCAGGGGAGGGAACATTCAGTACTTC.